Listed here are 15 T cell receptor beta chains from one sample, sequenced in a study of T cell responses to AZD1222 COVID-19 vaccine. Libraries were prepared by immunoSEQ multiplex PCR; TCRdb keeps only in-frame clonotypes and omits some of them. The sample has roughly 150,000 clones, 70% to 90% seen once. The sample was peripheral blood, taken on day 0 of AZD1222 vaccination. The receptors were sampled from an adult in good health.

The chain links TRBV11-3 to TRBJ2-7; 7 bases match TRBD1. Trimming removed 4 bases from V and 4 bases from J; junction bases left unmatched: 7. Germline V lookup: CDR1 SGHNT, CDR2 YENEEA. This CDR3 has 14 amino acids. DNA of the CDR3: TGTGCCAGCAGCTCCTCCTCGACAGGGTACGAGCAGTACTTC. Protein product: CASSSSSTGYEQYF.

V usage is TRBV4-1 and J usage is TRBJ1-4, with a possible D match to TRBD1 (5 bases). CDR1 and CDR2 from the germline V gene are MGHRA and YSYEKL. The CDR3 consists of 15 residues. Trimming removed 1 base from V and 2 bases from J, with 8 bases in between. The CDR3 is CASSQGAGTNEKLFF. CDR3 sequence (DNA): TGCGCCAGCAGCCAAGGGGCAGGGACTAATGAAAAACTGTTTTTT.

The chain couples TRBV4-1 to TRBJ1-5, with a possible D match to TRBD1 (6 bases). V lost 1 base, J lost 4 bases, and 11 bases lay in between. Germline V CDR1 and CDR2: MGHRA, YSYEKL. This CDR3 comprises 15 residues. The CDR3 sequence: CASSQGQGWNQPQHF. The CDR3 bases are TGCGCCAGCAGCCAAGGGCAGGGGTGGAATCAGCCCCAGCATTTT.

This chain joins TRBV5-5 and TRBJ2-2; TRBD1 is a possible D gene (6 bases). Germline assignment: CDR1 SGHKS and CDR2 YYEKEE (reference sequence). Deletions cut 5 bases from V and 4 bases from J, with 9 bases between. CDR3 size: 13 residues. In DNA, the CDR3 is TGTGCCAGCAGGCGAGGGGGCACCGGGGAGCTGTTTTTT. Translated: CASRRGGTGELFF.

The V gene is TRBV7-2, the J gene TRBJ2-1; 7 bases agree with TRBD2. The V and J ends lost 8 bases and 3 bases, in that order; junction bases with no gene match: 4. Germline CDR1 reads SGHTA; CDR2 reads FQGNSA. CDR3 size: 13 residues. The CDR3 here is CASLRTSYNEQFF. CDR3 nucleotide sequence: TGTGCCAGCCTCCGGACTAGCTACAATGAGCAGTTCTTC.

The rearrangement joins TRBV19 to TRBJ2-7; TRBD1 matches at 9 bases. With 0 bases clipped from V and 2 bases from J, the junction kept 8 bases outside the gene matches. Germline assignment: CDR1 LNHDA and CDR2 SQIVND (reference sequence). CDR3 length: 17 residues. CDR3 protein: CASSIDDPGTGTYEQYF. As DNA, the CDR3 is TGTGCCAGTAGTATAGATGACCCCGGGACAGGGACCTACGAGCAGTACTTC. The whole variable domain, filled in from reference TRBV19 and TRBJ2-7, reads DGGITQSPKYLFRKEGQNVTLSCEQNLNHDAMYWYRQDPGQGLRLIYYSQIVNDFQKGDIAEGYSVSREKKESFPLTVTSAQKNPTAFYLCASSIDDPGTGTYEQYFGPGTRLTVT.

This sequence joins TRBV19 and TRBJ2-1, with D perhaps matching TRBD1 (6 bases). The CDR3 extends over 13 amino acids. Germline V gene sequence: CDR1 LNHDA, CDR2 SQIVND (reference sequence). V was cut by 5 bases and J by 7 bases, with 12 bases left in between. CDR3 amino acids: CASSYRRGNEQFF. The DNA for the CDR3 is TGTGCCAGTAGTTACCGCAGGGGTAATGAGCAGTTCTTC.

The V call is TRBV2, the J call TRBJ2-5, with 8 bases fitting TRBD1. Trimming cost V 4 bases and J 4 bases; bases outside gene matches: 8. The V gene's germline CDR1 is SNHLY and CDR2 FYNNEI. The CDR3 covers 15 residues. This CDR3 is CASSARQGARETQYF. Written as DNA, the CDR3 is TGTGCCAGCAGTGCTCGGCAGGGGGCCCGAGAGACCCAGTACTTC.

This clone was counted only a few times. The J gene is TRBJ1-1, the V gene TRBV2; D is unclear. The V and J ends lost 5 bases and 5 bases respectively, with 9 bases between them. Germline V lookup: CDR1 SNHLY, CDR2 FYNNEI. CDR3 length: 12 residues. The CDR3 sequence is CASSTRETEAFF. The CDR3 bases are TGTGCCAGCAGTACTAGGGAGACTGAAGCTTTCTTT.

The chain combines TRBV5-1 with TRBJ1-2, with 7 nucleotides matching TRBD1. The V segment lost 2 bases and the J segment 3 bases; nucleotides outside the gene matches: 1. This CDR3 has 13 residues. Germline CDR1 and CDR2: SGHRS and YFSETQ. Here the CDR3 reads CASSFDRDYGYTF. The CDR3 DNA reads as TGCGCCAGCAGCTTCGACAGGGACTATGGCTACACCTTC.

The gene calls are TRBV10-3 and TRBJ1-2, with D hard to call. CDR1 is ENHRY and CDR2 is SYGVKD in the germline V gene. The length of the CDR3 is 12 residues. The V gene lost 4 bases and the J gene lost 8 bases, with 11 bases spanning the gap. The CDR3 is CAISGRDGGYTF. Written as DNA, the CDR3 is TGTGCCATCAGTGGAAGGGATGGAGGCTACACCTTC.

The chain is built from TRBV6-5 and TRBJ2-7; 8 nucleotides align to TRBD1. The CDR3 sequence is 13 residues long. The germline gives CDR1 MNHEY, CDR2 SVGAGI. After removal of 6 bases from V and 2 bases from J, the junction contained 3 bases not matched to a gene. DNA for the CDR3: TGTGCCAGCAGGTCGACAGGGGCCTACGAGCAGTACTTC. Translating it yields CASRSTGAYEQYF.

This clone has only one observation. V and J are TRBV14 and TRBJ2-1, with a weak D call TRBD2 (7 bases). V lost 3 bases and J lost 2, with 17 bases in between. There are 17 residues in the CDR3. Germline V CDR1 and CDR2: SGHDN, FVKESK. CDR3 bases: TGTGCCAGCAGCCATGCCCTGGGGGCGGGAGCCTACAATGAGCAGTTCTTC. It codes for CASSHALGAGAYNEQFF.

This chain joins TRBV9 and TRBJ2-1; no clear D gene. Germline V CDR1 and CDR2: SGDLS, YYNGEE. The CDR3 has 15 amino acids. The germline V and J ends were trimmed by 0 bases and 0 bases, with 7 bases remaining between them. The CDR3 nucleotides are TGTGCCAGCAGCGTAGCGGAATCCTCCTACAATGAGCAGTTCTTC. Protein sequence: CASSVAESSYNEQFF.

The chain combines TRBV6-5 with TRBJ2-3; 10 nucleotides align to TRBD2. This CDR3 is built from 15 residues. With V trimmed by 5 bases and J by 3 bases, 5 bases remained unmatched. Germline V gene sequence: CDR1 MNHEY, CDR2 SVGAGI. CDR3 sequence reads: CASSNPSGSTDTQYF. In DNA form, the CDR3 reads TGTGCCAGCAGTAACCCTAGCGGGAGTACAGATACGCAGTATTTT.